The clone carrying this T cell receptor (beta chain) was seen a few times. Its antigen remains unidentified. With 60 Vbeta and 13 Jbeta primers, the PCR was carried out. Method: immunoSEQ multiplex PCR; TCRdb's copy keeps in-frame clones and lacks some. The sample consists of roughly 130,000 clones, less than 75% of them appearing once. This specimen belongs to a study of cytomegalovirus exposure and HLA in healthy donors. Study results and limitations: CMV serostatus was the only recorded immune exposure for donors. A missense variant in DCLRE1C was later tied to TCR beta V- and J-gene trimming.

The CDR3 runs 14 residues. Germline loops: CDR1 SGDLS, CDR2 YYNGEE. V gave up 3 bases and J gave up 2 bases; unmatched junction bases: 2. The sample consisted of PBMCs. The sequence derives from a woman aged 40 to 55 in good health and CMV-seropositive. The genes are TRBV9 and TRBJ1-5; 7 bases match TRBD1. CDR3 loop: CASSAGQGNQPQHF. CDR3 coding DNA: TGTGCCAGCAGCGCTGGACAGGGCAATCAGCCCCAGCATTTT. Supplemented by reference TRBV9 and TRBJ1-5, the full variable domain reads DSGVTQTPKHLITATGQRVTLRCSPRSGDLSVYWYQQSLDQGLQFLIQYYNGEERAKGNILERFSAQQFPDLHSELNLSSLELGDSALYFCASSAGQGNQPQHFGDGTRLSIL.